The T cell receptor beta chain described here comes from a study of T cell responses to AZD1222 COVID-19 vaccine. The study, taken as a whole, reports: Repertoires were obtained solely post-peak T cell response.

The V gene end was trimmed by 0 bases and the J gene end by 0 bases; junction bases not matched to a gene: 9. CDR1 is MNHEY and CDR2 is SVGEGT in the germline V gene. The CDR3 sequence is 19 residues long. On this clone itself: Its antigen remains unknown.

Profiling relied on immunoSEQ multiplex PCR, and the TCRdb table lists in-frame clones only, not all of them. The sample carries roughly 130,000 clones, 88% recorded once. The sequence derives from an adult in good health. The sequencing here drew on peripheral blood, taken on day 0 of AZD1222 vaccination. The genes are TRBV6-2 or TRBV6-3 and TRBJ1-5; 9 positions agree with TRBD1. CDR3 bases: TGTGCCAGCAGTTACTCCCCTCTCGGACAGGGGCTTAGCAATCAGCCCCAGCATTTT. It encodes CASSYSPLGQGLSNQPQHF.